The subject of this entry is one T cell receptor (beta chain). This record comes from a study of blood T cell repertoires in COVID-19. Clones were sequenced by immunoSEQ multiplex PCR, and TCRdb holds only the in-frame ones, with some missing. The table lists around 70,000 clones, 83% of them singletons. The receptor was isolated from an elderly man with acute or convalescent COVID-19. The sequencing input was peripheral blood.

The chain's CDR3 is CASSQQGWAYEQYF. CDR3 in DNA: TGTGCCAGCAGCCAACAGGGCTGGGCCTACGAGCAGTACTTC. This sequence joins TRBV14 and TRBJ2-7; a possible D gene is TRBD1 (5 bases). The V gene's germline CDR1 is SGHDN and CDR2 FVKESK. The length of the CDR3 is 14 residues. Trimming took 2 bases from V and 2 from J, leaving 10 bases between them.